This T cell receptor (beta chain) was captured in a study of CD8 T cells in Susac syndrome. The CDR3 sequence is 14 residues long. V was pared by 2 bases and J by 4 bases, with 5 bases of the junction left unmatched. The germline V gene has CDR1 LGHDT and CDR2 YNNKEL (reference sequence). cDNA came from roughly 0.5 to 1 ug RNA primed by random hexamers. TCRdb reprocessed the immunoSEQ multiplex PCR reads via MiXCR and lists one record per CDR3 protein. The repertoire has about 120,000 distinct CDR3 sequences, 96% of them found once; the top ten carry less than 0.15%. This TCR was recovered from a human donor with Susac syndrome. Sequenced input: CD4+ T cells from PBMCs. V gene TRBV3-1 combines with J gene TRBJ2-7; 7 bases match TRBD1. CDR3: CASSQPGQVYEQYF. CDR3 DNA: TGTGCCAGCAGCCAACCTGGACAGGTGTACGAGCAGTACTTC.